The clone carrying this T cell receptor beta chain appeared a single time. Its specificity is unknown. The source of the sample is a study of T cells in tuberculosis. Assay: immunoSEQ multiplex PCR; the TCRdb copy retains only in-frame clones and omits some. The sample holds about 30,000 clones, more than 85% seen once. General study findings and limits: Using the GMM-specific repertoire gave over 80% accuracy versus approximately 66% with motifs.

The source material was PBMCs. The TCR was taken from a donor between 10 and 35 years old with latent tuberculosis or without tuberculosis infection.

CDR3: CASSPGSGTSGYEQYF. Here the CDR3 DNA reads TGTGCCAGCTCACCAGGGTCGGGCACTAGCGGCTACGAGCAGTACTTC. The rearrangement joins TRBV18 to TRBJ2-7; the match to TRBD2 covers 8 bases. Germline trimming cut 2 bases from V and 3 bases from J; bases unmatched to any gene: 9. The CDR3 has 16 residues. The germline gives CDR1 KGHSH, CDR2 LQKENI. The variable domain in full, completed from reference TRBV18 and TRBJ2-7, reads NAGVMQNPRHLVRRRGQEARLRCSPMKGHSHVYWYRQLPEEGLKFMVYLQKENIIDESGMPKERFSAEFPKEGPSILRIQQVVRGDSAAYFCASSPGSGTSGYEQYFGPGTRLTVT.